Sequencing of this T cell receptor beta chain was carried out in a study of CXCR3-negative and CXCR3-positive naive CD8 T cells. In the case of this clonotype: Its specificity is not known.

Sorting was done in triplicate for each CD8+ T cell subset (approximately 310,000 cells each). CD45RO-CCR7+CD27+CD95- characterized naive CD8+ T cells. TRB cDNA libraries were made by UMI-labeled 5' RACE. TCRdb reprocessed the 5' RACE reads and keeps a single row for each CDR3 protein, giving no DNA. In all, the sample yields approximately 100,000 distinct CDR3 sequences. Study results and caveats: Cryopreservation partially decreased CXCR3 expression, and most assays used fresh PBMCs. A higher hydrophobicity marked the TRB CDR3s of CXCR3-positive naive cells versus CXCR3-negative naive cells.

The CDR3 consists of 13 residues. Germline-derived CDR1 and CDR2 are LNHDA and SQIVND (reference sequence). This receptor was obtained from a human donor in good health. Some clones in this sample may be carry-over from other donors' samples. The J gene is TRBJ2-7, the V gene TRBV19; the TCRdb D gene call, TRBD2, has no DNA to confirm it. Sequencing was done on a sample of naive CXCR3+ CD8+ T cells from blood. This sample's subset: CD45RO-CCR7+CD27+CD95- naive CD8+ T cells expressing CXCR3 (TNR3+). CDR3 in amino acids: CASSVWGAYEQYF.